Following are 32 T cell receptor beta chains from one sample sequenced in a study of vaccination and CD4 T cells after COVID-19 (dated by TCRdb to 2021 to 2024). The library was generated by PCR. The instrument was an Illumina iSeq 100. TCR sequencing of DNA from cultured CD4+ T cells used the Oncomine TCR Beta short-read assay at the Johns Hopkins FTIC core. The public reads were reanalyzed by TCRdb: fastp trimming at Q25, MiXCR alignment, in-frame beta chains only. Each record represents a unique CDR3 protein, reported with the most common genes and DNA among its rows. Recorded for this sample are fewer than 9,000 distinct CDR3 sequences; roughly 32% of them occurred a single time. Approximately 23% of the sample is in the top ten clones. The treatment or condition label, as the study defines it: roughly 11-day PBMC culture with coronavirus spike peptide pools or control peptides (ViraFEST assay). CD4+ T cells from unexposed donors were collected before the COVID-19 pandemic (2011-2018).

These receptors have no identified antigens. The sequenced sample consisted of CD4+ T cells from blood, cultured in vitro. Receptor source: a human donor in good health.

This clonotype was seen only a few times. J is TRBJ1-3 and V is TRBV20-1, with 11 nucleotides matching TRBD1. V was clipped by 0 bases and J by 2 bases; unmatched bases: 3. CDR1 DFQATT and CDR2 SNEGSKA come from the germline V gene (reference sequence). The CDR3 is 16 amino acids. The CDR3 spells CSARDSDRGPGNTIYF. The CDR3 coding sequence is TGCAGTGCTAGAGACTCGGACAGGGGGCCTGGAAACACCATATATTTT.

The V and J genes are TRBV6-1 and TRBJ1-1; 10 positions agree with TRBD1. Losses at the gene ends were 7 bases for V and 3 bases for J; bases not matched to a gene: 8. In germline, CDR1 is MNHNS, CDR2 SASEGT. The CDR3 is 15 amino acids. The CDR3 nucleotides are TGTGCCAGCACTCCCGACAGGGGGCTTTACACTGAAGCTTTCTTT. Its translation: CASTPDRGLYTEAFF.

In this sample, this clonotype turned up a few times. This chain joins TRBV6-5 and TRBJ1-2; no definite D call. Germline assignment: CDR1 MNHEY and CDR2 SVGAGI. Trimming stripped 2 bases from V and 2 bases from J, with 12 bases between. The length of the CDR3 is 15 residues. The CDR3 here is CASSYDTQKNYGYTF. CDR3 bases: TGTGCCAGCAGTTACGACACCCAGAAAAACTATGGCTACACCTTC.

This CDR3 reads CASNTRVGQPQHF. As DNA, the CDR3 is TGTGCCAGCAATACCAGGGTAGGGCAGCCCCAGCATTTT. The gene calls are TRBV12-3 or TRBV12-4 and TRBJ1-5; weak D call: TRBD1 (5 bases). The CDR3 runs 13 residues. Trimming took 7 bases from V and 7 from J, leaving 14 bases between them.

For the CDR3, the DNA is TGTGCCAGTAGCAGGGGAGACCTAGGTGCAGCTTTCTTT. Its protein is CASSRGDLGAAFF. This rearrangement joins TRBV19 to TRBJ1-1, with a tentative D call TRBD1 (6 bases). V was clipped by 6 bases and J by 10 bases, with 18 bases between them. The germline V gene has CDR1 LNHDA and CDR2 SQIVND (reference sequence). This CDR3 comprises 13 residues.

This sequence joins TRBV12-3 or TRBV12-4 and TRBJ1-2; D is uncertain. The V and J ends lost 6 bases and 8 bases respectively, with 22 bases between them. This CDR3 has 15 amino acids. CDR3 protein: CASRSSAGPYAGYTF. CDR3 DNA: TGTGCCAGCAGGTCGTCCGCGGGCCCCTATGCGGGCTACACCTTC.

This clonotype was observed a handful of times. V gene TRBV7-8 combines with J gene TRBJ2-1; 15 positions agree with TRBD2. Germline V gene lookup returns CDR1 SGHVS and CDR2 FQNEAQ. The CDR3 is 19 amino acids. Trimming at V came to 2 bases and at J to 9 bases, leaving 14 bases not matched to a gene. The CDR3 sequence: CASSLRGTSGGPLAGEQFF. The DNA for the CDR3 is TGTGCCAGCAGCTTAAGGGGGACTAGCGGGGGGCCCCTAGCGGGTGAGCAGTTCTTC.

The chain combines TRBV12-3 or TRBV12-4 with TRBJ2-1; D is tentatively TRBD1 or TRBD2 (5 bases each). CDR3 length: 14 residues. Trimming took 1 base from V and 9 from J, leaving 13 bases between them. CDR3 sequence reads: CASSLEGTGREQFF. The CDR3 coding sequence is TGTGCCAGCAGTTTAGAGGGGACCGGGCGTGAGCAGTTCTTC.

V and J are TRBV6-1 and TRBJ2-7; 11 nucleotides line up with TRBD1. V shed 3 bases and J 7 bases; nucleotides not matched to a gene: 8. The germline CDR1 and CDR2 sequences are MNHNS and SASEGT. The length of the CDR3 is 15 residues. The CDR3 loop is CASSDLGTGGKEQYF. CDR3 nucleotide sequence: TGTGCCAGCAGTGACCTAGGGACAGGGGGTAAGGAGCAGTACTTC.

This clonotype is medium-sized (0.01 to 0.1%). This chain connects TRBV7-2 to TRBJ2-7, with D perhaps matching TRBD1 or TRBD2 (5 bases each). Trimming removed 5 bases at V and 9 bases at J, with 11 bases between. CDR3 length equals 11 residues. From germline, CDR1 is SGHTA and CDR2 FQGNSA. This CDR3 reads CASSEGPLQYF. CDR3 sequence (DNA): TGTGCCAGCAGCGAGGGACCCCTGCAGTACTTC. The full variable domain, in which reference TRBV7-2 and TRBJ2-7 provide the parts outside the CDR3, is GAGVSQSPSNKVTEKGKDVELRCDPISGHTALYWYRQSLGQGLEFLIYFQGNSAPDKSGLPSDRFSAERTGGSVSTLTIQRTQQEDSAVYLCASSEGPLQYFGPGTRLTVT.

The genes are TRBV4-2 and TRBJ2-3, with 11 bases that match TRBD2. Germline loops: CDR1 LGHNA, CDR2 YNFKEQ. This CDR3 comprises 16 residues. Losses at the gene ends were 0 bases for V and 5 bases for J; bases not matched to a gene: 4. CDR3: CASSQDLAGGGDTQYF. The CDR3 DNA reads as TGTGCCAGCAGCCAAGACCTAGCGGGGGGCGGAGATACGCAGTATTTT.

This clonotype was found a few times. This chain links TRBV6-2 or TRBV6-3 with TRBJ2-2; D remains ambiguous. V was trimmed by 4 bases and J by 10 bases, leaving 10 bases between them. This CDR3 comprises 12 residues. Germline CDR1 reads MNHEY; CDR2 reads SVGEGT. CDR3 sequence reads: CASSLEHPELFF. The CDR3 DNA sequence: TGTGCCAGCAGTTTGGAACATCCGGAGCTGTTTTTT.

This clonotype was recorded a few times. The rearrangement joins TRBV2 to TRBJ2-7; D is unresolved. Germline CDR1 SNHLY, CDR2 FYNNEI. The CDR3 has 12 amino acids. V was cut by 6 bases and J by 6 bases, with 12 bases left in between. The chain's CDR3 is CASSDSLGEQYF. CDR3 bases: TGTGCCAGCAGCGACTCTCTGGGCGAGCAGTACTTC.

The genes are TRBV29-1 and TRBJ2-1; D unresolved. This CDR3 has 12 amino acids. The germline gives CDR1 SQVTM, CDR2 ANQGSEA. The ends were cut back, 7 bases at V and 0 bases at J, with 7 bases in the middle. The CDR3, as DNA: TGCAGCGCTTATAGCTCCTACAATGAGCAGTTCTTC. Translating gives CSAYSSYNEQFF.

This clonotype came up a few times. The gene calls are TRBV7-3 and TRBJ1-2, with unresolved D. Germline CDR1 SGHTA, CDR2 FQGTGA. Trimming removed 0 bases from V and 0 bases from J, with 8 bases in between. CDR3 length equals 15 residues. The CDR3 loop is CASSLTEGSNYGYTF. CDR3 DNA: TGTGCCAGCAGCTTAACGGAGGGCTCTAACTATGGCTACACCTTC.

The chain uses TRBV5-1 and TRBJ1-1; possible D gene TRBD1, 5 bases. V was cut by 4 bases and J by 0 bases, with 10 bases left in between. The V gene's germline CDR1 is SGHRS and CDR2 YFSETQ. The CDR3 length is 14 residues. Here the CDR3 reads CASSPGTMNTEAFF. The CDR3 nucleotides read TGCGCCAGCAGCCCCGGGACGATGAACACTGAAGCTTTCTTT.

This clonotype was detected a few times. The rearrangement uses TRBV7-2 and TRBJ1-5; D is undetermined. Germline V lookup: CDR1 SGHTA, CDR2 FQGNSA. V lost 7 bases and J lost 0, with 10 bases in between. There are 14 residues in the CDR3. CDR3 nucleotide sequence: TGTGCCAGCAATTCGGAACATAGCAATCAGCCCCAGCATTTT. Its translation is CASNSEHSNQPQHF.

This clonotype was counted between two and nine times. The V call is TRBV20-1, the J call TRBJ2-5; D possibly corresponds to TRBD2 (7 bases). V lost 0 bases and J lost 1, with 9 bases in between. This CDR3 has 14 residues. Looked up from germline, CDR1 is DFQATT and CDR2 is SNEGSKA (reference sequence). CDR3 coding DNA: TGCAGTGCTAGAGATGGGGGGGCCCAAGAGACCCAGTACTTC. It yields the protein CSARDGGAQETQYF.

The chain recombines TRBV5-1 with TRBJ1-1; D is undetermined. There are 14 residues in the CDR3. V lost 0 bases and J lost 1, with 7 bases in between. CDR1 SGHRS and CDR2 YFSETQ come from the germline V gene. CDR3 DNA: TGCGCCAGCAGCTTGGACGCCCGGAACACTGAAGCTTTCTTT. This gives the protein CASSLDARNTEAFF. The whole variable domain, remainder taken from reference TRBV5-1 and TRBJ1-1, is KAGVTQTPRYLIKTRGQQVTLSCSPISGHRSVSWYQQTPGQGLQFLFEYFSETQRNKGNFPGRFSGRQFSNSRSEMNVSTLELGDSALYLCASSLDARNTEAFFGQGTRLTVV.

This clonotype has a handful of counts. The chain joins TRBV24-1 to TRBJ2-7, with D possibly being TRBD1 (6 bases). Between the trimmed V and J ends, which lost 6 bases and 2 bases, there was a span of 13 bases. Germline values: CDR1 KGHDR, CDR2 SFDVKD. CDR3 length: 14 residues. CDR3 residues: CATSLTGQPYEQYF. The CDR3, as DNA: TGTGCCACCAGTCTCACAGGGCAACCCTACGAGCAGTACTTC.

V and J are TRBV7-9 and TRBJ1-1; maybe TRBD1 (5 bases). This CDR3 contains 13 residues. V was trimmed by 2 bases and J by 4 bases, leaving 8 bases between them. Germline lookup yields CDR1 SEHNR and CDR2 FQNEAQ (reference sequence). This CDR3 reads CASSLQGGTEAFF. CDR3 sequence (DNA): TGTGCCAGCAGCTTACAGGGCGGCACTGAAGCTTTCTTT. The variable domain in full, completed from reference TRBV7-9 and TRBJ1-1, reads DTGVSQNPRHKITKRGQNVTFRCDPISEHNRLYWYRQTLGQGPEFLTYFQNEAQLEKSRLLSDRFSAERPKGSFSTLEIQRTEQGDSAMYLCASSLQGGTEAFFGQGTRLTVV.

This clonotype was counted between two and nine times. The chain combines TRBV29-1 with TRBJ2-2; perhaps TRBD1 as D (5 bases). Looked up from germline, CDR1 is SQVTM and CDR2 is ANQGSEA. The CDR3 totals 11 residues. Trimming took off 7 bases at V and 6 bases at J, with 9 bases between the two ends. Here the CDR3 reads CSARAAGELFF. Written as DNA, the CDR3 is TGCAGCGCCAGGGCGGCCGGGGAGCTGTTTTTT.

In its sample, this clonotype was seen a few times. The chain recombines TRBV5-4 with TRBJ1-1; the D is unclear. Germline CDR1 SGHNT, CDR2 YYREEE (reference sequence). With 2 bases removed from V and 3 bases from J, the gap between germline ends came to 14 bases. There are 15 residues in the CDR3. Written as DNA, the CDR3 is TGTGCCAGCAGCTTACGGGCAGCTGGGGACACTGAAGCTTTCTTT. Amino acids: CASSLRAAGDTEAFF.

This chain connects TRBV20-1 to TRBJ2-2, with 9 bases aligning to TRBD2. Germline lookup yields CDR1 DFQATT and CDR2 SNEGSKA (reference sequence). This CDR3 is built from 15 residues. The ends lost 5 bases at V and 1 base at J; junction bases unmatched: 5. The CDR3 DNA is TGCAGTGCTTCGCGGGGGGGCGGGAACACCGGGGAGCTGTTTTTT. Translated: CSASRGGGNTGELFF.

This clonotype was detected a few times. The chain carries TRBV6-1 and TRBJ2-3, with 9 nucleotides matching TRBD1. This CDR3 is built from 15 residues. J gave up 2 bases and V 5 bases, and 5 bases lay outside the gene matches. CDR1 and CDR2 from the germline V gene are MNHNS and SASEGT. For the CDR3, the DNA is TGTGCCAGCAGTACGGGACAGGGCCACACAGATACGCAGTATTTT. Protein product: CASSTGQGHTDTQYF.

The V and J genes are TRBV5-1 and TRBJ1-1, with unresolved D. Germline CDR1 SGHRS, CDR2 YFSETQ. The CDR3 has 12 amino acids. Trimming pared 1 base from V and 5 bases from J, leaving 6 bases between. CDR3 sequence: CASSLSGTEAFF. The CDR3 DNA reads TGCGCCAGCAGCTTGAGTGGGACTGAAGCTTTCTTT.

A few counts support this clonotype. This chain's CDR3 is CASSSQISGYTEAFF. CDR3 nucleotides: TGTGCCAGCAGTTCCCAAATTTCAGGGTACACTGAAGCTTTCTTT. The chain is built from TRBV2 and TRBJ1-1; TRBD1 might be the D (5 bases). The V gene lost 5 bases and the J gene lost 3 bases, with 16 bases spanning the gap. Germline V gene lookup returns CDR1 SNHLY and CDR2 FYNNEI. This CDR3 has 15 amino acids.

The chain combines TRBV2 with TRBJ2-7; the D gene could be TRBD1 or TRBD2 (5 bases each). The V end was cut by 8 bases, the J end by 3 bases, with 20 bases between. Germline V lookup: CDR1 SNHLY, CDR2 FYNNEI. CDR3 length equals 15 residues. CDR3 sequence (DNA): TGTGCCAGCCACCCCCTGGGGGATCAAGGCTACGAGCAGTACTTC. Its translation: CASHPLGDQGYEQYF.

V is TRBV9 and J is TRBJ1-2; D is possibly TRBD1 (5 bases). Per germline, CDR1 SGDLS and CDR2 YYNGEE. V lost 5 bases and J 5 bases, leaving 10 bases between the germline ends. This CDR3 contains 12 residues. The CDR3, as DNA: TGTGCCAGCAGTGCCGGGGGGTATGGCTACACCTTC. Protein sequence: CASSAGGYGYTF. The full variable domain, in which reference TRBV9 and TRBJ1-2 provide the parts outside the CDR3, is DSGVTQTPKHLITATGQRVTLRCSPRSGDLSVYWYQQSLDQGLQFLIQYYNGEERAKGNILERFSAQQFPDLHSELNLSSLELGDSALYFCASSAGGYGYTFGSGTRLTVV.

This chain uses TRBV4-2 with TRBJ2-2; 8 nucleotides align to TRBD2. Germline CDR1 LGHNA, CDR2 YNFKEQ. V shed 8 bases and J 0 bases; nucleotides not matched to a gene: 8. The CDR3 sequence is 16 residues long. The CDR3: CASSDQGLANTGELFF. The CDR3 region has the DNA TGTGCCAGCTCCGACCAGGGACTAGCGAACACCGGGGAGCTGTTTTTT.

The chain joins TRBV15 to TRBJ2-2; D remains ambiguous. The length of the CDR3 is 16 residues. From germline, CDR1 is LNHNV and CDR2 YYDKDF (reference sequence). The V gene lost 1 base and the J gene lost 1 base, with 10 bases spanning the gap. In nucleotides, the CDR3 is TGTGCCACCAGCAGAGCTGGGGTATGGAACACCGGGGAGCTGTTTTTT. Amino acids: CATSRAGVWNTGELFF.

This chain connects TRBV20-1 to TRBJ2-1; D may be TRBD1 (5 bases). V was cut by 5 bases and J by 0 bases, with 8 bases left in between. Germline CDR1 reads DFQATT; CDR2 reads SNEGSKA (reference sequence). There are 13 residues in the CDR3. The CDR3 spells CSAPDSSYNEQFF. The CDR3 coding sequence is TGCAGTGCTCCCGACAGCTCCTACAATGAGCAGTTCTTC.